These 4 T cell receptor beta chains originate from one sample sequenced in a study of T cells in localized non-small cell lung cancer. TCRdb keeps only in-frame clones here, not all; method: immunoSEQ multiplex PCR. The data show about 78,000 clones, roughly 86% seen once. The sample was peripheral blood, taken before any cancer treatment. These receptors were obtained from a man between 40 and 69 years old with stage I lung adenocarcinoma.

The chain couples TRBV4-2 to TRBJ2-1, with 12 bases lining up with TRBD2. The CDR3 spans 20 residues. Germline-derived CDR1 and CDR2 are LGHNA and YNFKEQ. The J segment lost 1 base and the V segment lost 1 base, leaving 11 bases of the junction unmatched. CDR3 protein: CASSQVGSSGLAGSYNEQFF. The CDR3 region has the DNA TGTGCCAGCAGCCAAGTGGGTTCGTCCGGACTAGCGGGATCCTACAATGAGCAGTTCTTC.

This clone occurred a few times. The rearrangement joins TRBV5-8 to TRBJ2-5; D assignment may be TRBD1 or TRBD2 (6 bases each). Per germline, CDR1 SGHTS and CDR2 YDEGEE. This CDR3 spans 15 amino acids. The germline V and J ends were trimmed by 3 bases and 9 bases, with 21 bases remaining between them. CDR3 nucleotide sequence: TGTGCCAGCAGCTGGAGGGCAGTACCATCAGGGGCCCAGTACTTC. Its translation: CASSWRAVPSGAQYF.

This chain joins TRBV27 and TRBJ2-7, with D maybe TRBD1 (5 bases). The CDR3 is 16 amino acids. Germline values: CDR1 MNHEY, CDR2 SMNVEV (reference sequence). V shed 6 bases and J shed 1 base, with 19 bases lying between them. The chain's CDR3 is CASSPRQRQLSYEQYF. The CDR3 region has the DNA TGTGCCAGCAGCCCTCGCCAAAGACAGTTGTCCTACGAGCAGTACTTC.

The chain uses TRBV11-2 and TRBJ2-3, with a tentative D call TRBD2 (7 bases). The CDR3 is made up of 17 amino acids. Per germline, CDR1 SGHAT and CDR2 FQNNGV. The germline V and J ends were trimmed by 5 bases and 0 bases, with 18 bases remaining between them. CDR3 sequence: CASSPMSGTTSTDTQYF. The CDR3 DNA sequence: TGTGCCAGCAGCCCGATGAGCGGGACAACCAGCACAGATACGCAGTATTTT.